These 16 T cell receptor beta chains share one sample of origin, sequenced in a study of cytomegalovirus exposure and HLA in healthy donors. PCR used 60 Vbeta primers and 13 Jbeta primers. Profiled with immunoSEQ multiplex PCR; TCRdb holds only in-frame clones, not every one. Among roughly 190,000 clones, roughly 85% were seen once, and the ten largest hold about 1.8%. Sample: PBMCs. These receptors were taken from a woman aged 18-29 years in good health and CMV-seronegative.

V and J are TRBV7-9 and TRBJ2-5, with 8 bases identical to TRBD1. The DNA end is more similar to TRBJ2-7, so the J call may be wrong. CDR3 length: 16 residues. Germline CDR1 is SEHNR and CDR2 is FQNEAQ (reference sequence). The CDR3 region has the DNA TGTGCCAGCAGCTCTCTGACCGGGACAGGCCTGGGCGAGCAGTACTTC. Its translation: CASSSLTGTGLGEQYF.

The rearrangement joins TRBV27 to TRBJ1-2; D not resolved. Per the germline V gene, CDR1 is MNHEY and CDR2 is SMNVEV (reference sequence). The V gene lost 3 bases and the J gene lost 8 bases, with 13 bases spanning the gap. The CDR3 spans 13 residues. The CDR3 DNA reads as TGTGCCAGCAGTTTGACGGGAGGAAGAGGCTACACCTTC. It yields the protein CASSLTGGRGYTF.

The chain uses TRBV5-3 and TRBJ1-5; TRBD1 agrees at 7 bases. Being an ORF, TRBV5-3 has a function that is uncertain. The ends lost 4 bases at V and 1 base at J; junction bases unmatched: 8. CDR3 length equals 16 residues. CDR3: CARSQGGQYSNQPQHF. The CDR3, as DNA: TGTGCCAGAAGCCAGGGGGGACAGTACAGCAATCAGCCCCAGCATTTT.

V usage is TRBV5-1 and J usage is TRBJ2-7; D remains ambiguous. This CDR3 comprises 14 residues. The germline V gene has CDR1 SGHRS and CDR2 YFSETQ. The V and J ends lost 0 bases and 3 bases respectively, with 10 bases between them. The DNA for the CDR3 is TGCGCCAGCAGCTTGGTCTCCGTAGACTACGAGCAGTACTTC. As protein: CASSLVSVDYEQYF.

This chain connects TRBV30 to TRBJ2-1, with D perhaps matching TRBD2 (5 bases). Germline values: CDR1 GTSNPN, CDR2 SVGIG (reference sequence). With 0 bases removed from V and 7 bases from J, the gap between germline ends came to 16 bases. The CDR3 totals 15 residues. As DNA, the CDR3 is TGTGCCTGGAGTGTAGCCGGGATCCTAGGGAATGAGCAGTTCTTC. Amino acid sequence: CAWSVAGILGNEQFF.

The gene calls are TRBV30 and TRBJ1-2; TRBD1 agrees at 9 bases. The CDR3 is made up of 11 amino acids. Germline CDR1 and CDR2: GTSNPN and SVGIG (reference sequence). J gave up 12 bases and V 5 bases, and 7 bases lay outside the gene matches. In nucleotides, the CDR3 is TGTGCCTGGGACCATGGACAGGGGCACACCTTC. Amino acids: CAWDHGQGHTF.

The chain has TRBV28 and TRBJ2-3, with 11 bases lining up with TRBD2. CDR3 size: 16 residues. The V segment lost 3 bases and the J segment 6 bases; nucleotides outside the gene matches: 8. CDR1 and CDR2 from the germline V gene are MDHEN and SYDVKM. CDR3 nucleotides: TGTGCCAGCAGTTTGTATCTAGCGGGAGGTGAGGATACGCAGTATTTT. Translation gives CASSLYLAGGEDTQYF. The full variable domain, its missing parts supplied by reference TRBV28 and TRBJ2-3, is DVKVTQSSRYLVKRTGEKVFLECVQDMDHENMFWYRQDPGLGLRLIYFSYDVKMKEKGDIPEGYSVSREKKERFSLILESASTNQTSMYLCASSLYLAGGEDTQYFGPGTRLTVL.

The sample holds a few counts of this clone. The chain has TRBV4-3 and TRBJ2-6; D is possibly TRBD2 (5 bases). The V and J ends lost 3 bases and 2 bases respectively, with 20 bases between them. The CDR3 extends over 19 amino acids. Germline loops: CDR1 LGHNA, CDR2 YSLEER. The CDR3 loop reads CASSHPEGPDKAGANVLTF. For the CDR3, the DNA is TGCGCCAGCAGCCATCCCGAGGGCCCTGACAAGGCTGGGGCCAACGTCCTGACTTTC.

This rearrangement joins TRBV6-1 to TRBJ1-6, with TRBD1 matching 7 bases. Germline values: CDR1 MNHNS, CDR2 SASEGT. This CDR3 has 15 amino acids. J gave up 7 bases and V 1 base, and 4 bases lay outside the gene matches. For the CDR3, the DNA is TGTGCCAGCAGTGAAGGGACAGGATTAAATTCACCCCTCCACTTT. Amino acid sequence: CASSEGTGLNSPLHF.

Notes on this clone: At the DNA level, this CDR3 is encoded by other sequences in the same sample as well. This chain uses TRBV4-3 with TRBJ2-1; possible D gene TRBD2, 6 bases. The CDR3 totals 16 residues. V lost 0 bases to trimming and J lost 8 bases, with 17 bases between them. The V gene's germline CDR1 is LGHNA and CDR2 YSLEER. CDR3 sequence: CASSQDLPSAGDEQFF. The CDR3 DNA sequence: TGCGCCAGCAGCCAAGATCTGCCTAGCGCAGGCGATGAGCAGTTCTTC.

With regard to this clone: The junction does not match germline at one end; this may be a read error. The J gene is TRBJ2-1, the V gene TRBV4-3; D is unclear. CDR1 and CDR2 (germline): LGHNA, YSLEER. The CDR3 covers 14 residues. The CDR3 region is CASSQDAFGNERFF. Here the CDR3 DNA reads TGCGCCAGCAGCCAAGATGCGTTCGGCAATGAGCGGTTCTTC.

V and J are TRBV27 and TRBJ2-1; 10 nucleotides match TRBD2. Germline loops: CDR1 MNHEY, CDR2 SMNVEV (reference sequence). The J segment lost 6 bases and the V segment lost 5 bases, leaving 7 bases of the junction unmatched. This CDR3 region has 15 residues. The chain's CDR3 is CASSTLAGVLNEQFF. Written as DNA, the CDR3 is TGTGCCAGCAGTACTCTAGCGGGAGTACTCAATGAGCAGTTCTTC.

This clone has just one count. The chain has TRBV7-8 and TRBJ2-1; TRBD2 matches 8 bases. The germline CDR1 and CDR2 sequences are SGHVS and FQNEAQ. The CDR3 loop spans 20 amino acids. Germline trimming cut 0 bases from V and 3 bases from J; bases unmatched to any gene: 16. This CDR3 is CASSLAGSSMVAGNYNEQFF. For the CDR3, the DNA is TGTGCCAGCAGCTTAGCGGGGTCGAGTATGGTAGCGGGGAACTACAATGAGCAGTTCTTC.

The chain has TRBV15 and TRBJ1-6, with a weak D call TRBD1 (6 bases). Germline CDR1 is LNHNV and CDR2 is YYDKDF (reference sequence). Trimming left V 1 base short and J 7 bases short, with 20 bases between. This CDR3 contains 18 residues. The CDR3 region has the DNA TGTGCCACCAGCAGAGGCCGCCTAGGGGGTCCGTTCAATTCACCCCTCCACTTT. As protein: CATSRGRLGGPFNSPLHF. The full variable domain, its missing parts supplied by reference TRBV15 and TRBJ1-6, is DAMVIQNPRYQVTQFGKPVTLSCSQTLNHNVMYWYQQKSSQAPKLLFHYYDKDFNNEADTPDNFQSRRPNTSFCFLDIRSPGLGDTAMYLCATSRGRLGGPFNSPLHFGNGTRLTVT.

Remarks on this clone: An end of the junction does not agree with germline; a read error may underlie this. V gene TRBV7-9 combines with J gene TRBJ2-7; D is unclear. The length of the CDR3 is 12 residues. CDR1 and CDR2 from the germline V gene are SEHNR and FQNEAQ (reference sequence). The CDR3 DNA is TGTTCCAGCAGCCCTGGCCCCTACGAGCAGTACTTC. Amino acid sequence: CSSSPGPYEQYF. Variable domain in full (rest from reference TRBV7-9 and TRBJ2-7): DTGVSQNPRHKITKRGQNVTFRCDPISEHNRLYWYRQTLGQGPEFLTYFQNEAQLEKSRLLSDRFSAERPKGSFSTLEIQRTEQGDSAMYLCSSSPGPYEQYFGPGTRLTVT.

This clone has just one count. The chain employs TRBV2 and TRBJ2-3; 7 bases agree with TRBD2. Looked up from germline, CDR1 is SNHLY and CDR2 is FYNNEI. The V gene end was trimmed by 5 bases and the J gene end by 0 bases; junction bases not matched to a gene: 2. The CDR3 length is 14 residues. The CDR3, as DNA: TGTGCCAGCAGTCCTAGCGGTAGCACAGATACGCAGTATTTT. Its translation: CASSPSGSTDTQYF.